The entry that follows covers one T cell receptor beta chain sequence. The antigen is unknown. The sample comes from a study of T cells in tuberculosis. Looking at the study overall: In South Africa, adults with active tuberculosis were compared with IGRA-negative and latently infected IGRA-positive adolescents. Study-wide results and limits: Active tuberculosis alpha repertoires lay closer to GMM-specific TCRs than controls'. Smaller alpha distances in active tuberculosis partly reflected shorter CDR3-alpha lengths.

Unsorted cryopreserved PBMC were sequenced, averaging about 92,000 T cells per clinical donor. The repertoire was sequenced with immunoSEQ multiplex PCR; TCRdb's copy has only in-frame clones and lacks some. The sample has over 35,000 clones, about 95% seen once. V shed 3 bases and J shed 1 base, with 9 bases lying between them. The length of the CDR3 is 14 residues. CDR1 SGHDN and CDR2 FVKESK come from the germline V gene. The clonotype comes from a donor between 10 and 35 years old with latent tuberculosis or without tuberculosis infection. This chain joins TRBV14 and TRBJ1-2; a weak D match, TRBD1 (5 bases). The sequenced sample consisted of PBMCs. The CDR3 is CASSHRTINYGYTF. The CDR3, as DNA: TGTGCCAGCAGCCACAGGACAATTAACTATGGCTACACCTTC.